This T cell receptor beta chain was sequenced for a study of blood T cell repertoires in COVID-19. Background on the study: Material from acute and convalescent COVID-19 was sourced from the United States, Italy and Spain. The analysed material was cDNA or gDNA that came from T cells, B-cell-depleted T cells, or PBMCs.

Using immunoSEQ multiplex PCR, the repertoire was profiled, and TCRdb retains in-frame clones only, with some absent. Altogether about 340,000 clones are present, around nine tenths being singletons, with the ten largest covering around 3.5%. CDR1 is LGHNA, CDR2 YSLEER, per germline. The CDR3 contains 16 residues. The ends lost 3 bases at V and 2 bases at J; junction bases unmatched: 7. The chain couples TRBV4-3 to TRBJ1-5, with 7 positions matching TRBD1. The sample consisted of peripheral blood. The receptor was isolated from a woman between 18 and 29 years old who had recovered from COVID-19. CDR3 DNA: TGCGCCAGCAGCCAGGCCATCGGACAGGGCAATCAGCCCCAGCATTTT. It encodes CASSQAIGQGNQPQHF.